This TCR beta chain was sequenced in a study of blood T cell repertoires in COVID-19. Overall study: Italy, Spain and the United States were the sources of the convalescent and acute COVID-19 samples. In each case, the material was cDNA or gDNA derived from T cells, B-cell-depleted T cells, or PBMCs.

Original processing methods: Amplifying reference gene primers gave estimates of nucleated cell counts. TCRdb's copy holds only in-frame clones and misses some; the assay was immunoSEQ multiplex PCR. That table gives V, J and clone size, and the DNA gave D and trimming. The sample gives roughly 100,000 clones, around nine tenths of which show up once; just over 5% is in the top ten. Unmatched junction bases numbered 9, after V lost 2 bases and J lost 2 bases. The CDR3 covers 17 residues. Germline V gives CDR1 SGHVS, CDR2 FNYEAQ. Specimen: peripheral blood. The J gene is TRBJ2-3, the V gene TRBV7-6; 8 positions match TRBD2. The sequence was obtained from a man aged 45-65 years with acute or convalescent COVID-19. The DNA of the CDR3 is TGTGCCAGCAGCTTATTCCCGTCGGGACTAGACACAGATACGCAGTATTTT. Protein product: CASSLFPSGLDTDTQYF.